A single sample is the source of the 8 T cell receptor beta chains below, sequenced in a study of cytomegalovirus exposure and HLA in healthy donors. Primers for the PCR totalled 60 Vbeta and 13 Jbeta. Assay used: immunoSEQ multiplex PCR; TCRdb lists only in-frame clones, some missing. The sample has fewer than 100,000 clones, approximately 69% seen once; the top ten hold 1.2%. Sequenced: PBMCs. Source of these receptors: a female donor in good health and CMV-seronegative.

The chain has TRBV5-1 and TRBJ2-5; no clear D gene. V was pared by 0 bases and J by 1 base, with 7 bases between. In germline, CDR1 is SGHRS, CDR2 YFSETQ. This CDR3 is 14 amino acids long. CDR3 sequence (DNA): TGCGCCAGCAGCTTGGTCGGTTCCCAAGAGACCCAGTACTTC. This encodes CASSLVGSQETQYF.

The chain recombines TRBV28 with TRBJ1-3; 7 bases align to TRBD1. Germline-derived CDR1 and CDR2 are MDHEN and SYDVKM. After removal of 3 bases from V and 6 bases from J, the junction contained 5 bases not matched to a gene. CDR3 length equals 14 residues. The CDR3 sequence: CASSFRGALNTIYF. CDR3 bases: TGTGCCAGCAGTTTCAGGGGGGCTTTAAACACCATATATTTT. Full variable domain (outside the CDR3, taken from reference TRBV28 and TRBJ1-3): DVKVTQSSRYLVKRTGEKVFLECVQDMDHENMFWYRQDPGLGLRLIYFSYDVKMKEKGDIPEGYSVSREKKERFSLILESASTNQTSMYLCASSFRGALNTIYFGEGSWLTVV.

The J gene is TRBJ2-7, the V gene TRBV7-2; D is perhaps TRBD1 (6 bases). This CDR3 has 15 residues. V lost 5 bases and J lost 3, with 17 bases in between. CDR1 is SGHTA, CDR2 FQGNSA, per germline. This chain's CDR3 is CASSPNRQVNYEQYF. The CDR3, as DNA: TGTGCCAGCAGCCCGAACCGACAGGTAAACTACGAGCAGTACTTC.

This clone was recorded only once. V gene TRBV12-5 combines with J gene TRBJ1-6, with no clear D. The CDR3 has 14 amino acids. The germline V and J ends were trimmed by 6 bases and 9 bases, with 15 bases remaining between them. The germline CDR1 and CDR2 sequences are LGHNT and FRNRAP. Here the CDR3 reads CASGQGSEGSPLHF. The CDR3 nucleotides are TGTGCTAGTGGACAAGGATCTGAGGGTTCACCCCTCCACTTT.

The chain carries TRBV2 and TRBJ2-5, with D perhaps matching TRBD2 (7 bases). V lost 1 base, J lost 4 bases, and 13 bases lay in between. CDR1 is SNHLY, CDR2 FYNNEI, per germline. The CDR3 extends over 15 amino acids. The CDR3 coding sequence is TGTGCCAGCAGTGAAGTCCTGGGGGGGGCAGAGACCCAGTACTTC. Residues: CASSEVLGGAETQYF.

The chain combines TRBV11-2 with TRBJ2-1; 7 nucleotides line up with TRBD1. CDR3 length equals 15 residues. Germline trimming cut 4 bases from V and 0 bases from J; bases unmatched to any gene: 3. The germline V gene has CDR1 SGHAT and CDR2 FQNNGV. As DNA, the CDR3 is TGTGCCAGCAGCTACCGACAGGGCTCCTACAATGAGCAGTTCTTC. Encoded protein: CASSYRQGSYNEQFF. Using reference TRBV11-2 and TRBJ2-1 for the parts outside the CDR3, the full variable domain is EAGVAQSPRYKIIEKRQSVAFWCNPISGHATLYWYQQILGQGPKLLIQFQNNGVVDDSQLPKDRFSAERLKGVDSTLKIQPAKLEDSAVYLCASSYRQGSYNEQFFGPGTRLTVL.

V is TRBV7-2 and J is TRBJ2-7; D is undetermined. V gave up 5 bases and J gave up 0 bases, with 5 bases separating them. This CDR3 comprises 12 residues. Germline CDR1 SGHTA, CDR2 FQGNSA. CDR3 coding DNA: TGTGCCAGCAGCGTTAGCTCCTACGAGCAGTACTTC. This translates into CASSVSSYEQYF. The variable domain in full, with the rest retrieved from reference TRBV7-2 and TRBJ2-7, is GAGVSQSPSNKVTEKGKDVELRCDPISGHTALYWYRQSLGQGLEFLIYFQGNSAPDKSGLPSDRFSAERTGGSVSTLTIQRTQQEDSAVYLCASSVSSYEQYFGPGTRLTVT.

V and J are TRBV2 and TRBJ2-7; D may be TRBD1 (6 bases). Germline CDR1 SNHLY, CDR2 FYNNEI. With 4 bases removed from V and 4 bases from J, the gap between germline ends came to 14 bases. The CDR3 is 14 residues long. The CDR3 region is CASSVEQGNYEQYF. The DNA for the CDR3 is TGTGCCAGCAGTGTGGAACAGGGAAATTACGAGCAGTACTTC.